The next 23 T cell receptor beta chains were all read from a single sample in a study of T cells after posttransplantation cyclophosphamide. Assay: immunoSEQ multiplex PCR; the TCRdb copy retains only in-frame clones and omits some. The sample yields approximately 24,000 clones, without any singletons. Sequenced material: PBMCs. The origin of the receptors is a man aged 50 to 60 in good health, CMV-negative, and a related stem cell transplant donor.

This clone came up many times. The gene calls are TRBV27 and TRBJ1-1; D is undetermined. Germline CDR1 reads MNHEY; CDR2 reads SMNVEV (reference sequence). The CDR3 is 13 residues long. The ends were cut back, 6 bases at V and 4 bases at J, with 12 bases in the middle. CDR3 residues: CASSTRSRTEAFF. The CDR3 DNA reads as TGTGCCAGCAGCACGAGGAGCCGCACTGAAGCTTTCTTT.

This clone was seen ten or more times. The chain recombines TRBV7-9 with TRBJ1-4, with 7 bases lining up with TRBD1. The trim removed 5 bases at V and 5 bases at J, leaving 8 bases unmatched. The CDR3 runs 15 residues. CDR1 is SEHNR and CDR2 is FQNEAQ in the germline V gene (reference sequence). The CDR3 loop reads CASSPTGPSNEKLFF. The CDR3 region has the DNA TGTGCCAGCAGCCCGACAGGGCCCTCGAATGAAAAACTGTTTTTT.

At least ten counts were recorded for this clone. The genes are TRBV28 and TRBJ2-5, with D hard to call. Trimming pared 8 bases from V and 4 bases from J, leaving 17 bases between. The CDR3 loop spans 14 amino acids. Germline V lookup: CDR1 MDHEN, CDR2 SYDVKM. DNA of the CDR3: TGTGCCAGCTGTTCTGGGTCATCGGGAGAGACCCAGTACTTC. This sequence encodes CASCSGSSGETQYF.

Notes on this clone: Just one base apart from a much larger clone, this may be a read error. The chain has TRBV7-9 and TRBJ2-6, with D possibly being TRBD1 (6 bases). The CDR3 totals 18 residues. The V gene's germline CDR1 is SEHNR and CDR2 FQNEAQ (reference sequence). CDR3 in DNA: TGTGCCAGCAGCTTAGCAATACAGGGTTTCTCTGGGGCCAACGTCCCGACTTTC. Amino acid sequence: CASSLAIQGFSGANVPTF.

This clone has a count of ten or more. One end of the junction fails to match germline, which may point to a read error. Other DNA sequences of this sample code for an identical CDR3. The chain uses TRBV4-1 and TRBJ2-4; D possibly corresponds to TRBD2 (5 bases). The CDR3 is made up of 16 amino acids. Germline V CDR1 and CDR2: MGHRA, YSYEKL. The CDR3 loop reads CTSSPKSGLAKNIQYF. CDR3 DNA: TGCACCAGCAGCCCTAAAAGCGGTCTAGCCAAAAACATTCAGTACTTC.

This clone was counted many times. The chain recombines TRBV2 with TRBJ2-3; the match to TRBD1 covers 7 bases. J gave up 4 bases and V 6 bases, and 4 bases lay outside the gene matches. CDR3 size: 13 residues. Germline CDR1 reads SNHLY; CDR2 reads FYNNEI. In DNA form, the CDR3 reads TGTGCCAGCAGCAACCAGGGGGCAGATACGCAGTATTTT. The encoded protein is CASSNQGADTQYF. Full variable domain (missing parts from reference TRBV2 and TRBJ2-3): EPEVTQTPSHQVTQMGQEVILRCVPISNHLYFYWYRQILGQKVEFLVSFYNNEISEKSEIFDDQFSVERPDGSNFTLKIRSTKLEDSAMYFCASSNQGADTQYFGPGTRLTVL.

At least ten counts were recorded for this clone. The chain employs TRBV7-9 and TRBJ1-1; D perhaps matches TRBD1 (6 bases). Germline CDR1 SEHNR, CDR2 FQNEAQ (reference sequence). Trimming took 2 bases from V and 1 from J, leaving 11 bases between them. The CDR3 contains 15 residues. This CDR3 is CASSLLGAGNTEAFF. CDR3 DNA sequence: TGTGCCAGCAGCTTATTGGGGGCTGGGAACACTGAAGCTTTCTTT.

This clone showed up many times. The rearrangement uses TRBV28 and TRBJ1-5, with a tentative D call TRBD1 (5 bases). The V end lost 4 bases, the J end lost 7 bases, and 17 bases lay between the germline ends. Germline-derived CDR1 and CDR2 are MDHEN and SYDVKM. The CDR3 sequence is 15 residues long. CDR3 loop: CASSSLEGAGQPQHF. The CDR3 DNA reads as TGTGCCAGCAGTTCCCTAGAAGGGGCTGGGCAGCCCCAGCATTTT.

This clone was picked up many times. In nucleotides, the CDR3 is TGTGCCAGCAGCAAAAGGGGGAATGAGTACTTC. It yields the protein CASSKRGNEYF. The chain recombines TRBV21-1 with TRBJ2-7; the table's D call, TRBD1, was not checked against the DNA. TRBV21-1 corresponds to a pseudogene. The CDR3 sequence is 11 residues long.

This clone was seen ten or more times. This chain links TRBV9 with TRBJ1-2, with 8 bases identical to TRBD1. The CDR3 covers 14 residues. Germline V gives CDR1 SGDLS, CDR2 YYNGEE. After removal of 1 base from V and 5 bases from J, the junction contained 4 bases not matched to a gene. The CDR3 nucleotides are TGTGCCAGCAGCGTATCGACAGGGGTATATGGCTACACCTTC. Its protein product is CASSVSTGVYGYTF.

This clone was detected only a few times. J is TRBJ2-5 and V is TRBV28; no clear D gene. The DNA matches TRBJ2-7 better at its end, which makes the J call doubtful. The CDR3 has 11 residues. Germline CDR1 reads MDHEN; CDR2 reads SYDVKM. CDR3 coding DNA: TGTGCCAGCAGTTTCTCCTACGAGCAGTACTTC. It specifies CASSFSYEQYF.

This clone was recorded at least ten times. The chain links TRBV15 to TRBJ1-1; the D gene is possibly TRBD1 (5 bases). The CDR3 length is 15 residues. The germline V gene encodes CDR1 LNHNV and CDR2 YYDKDF (reference sequence). V was shortened by 1 base and J by 2 bases, with 11 bases between the two germline ends. CDR3 coding DNA: TGTGCCACCAGCAGAGCAGGGTCCGCAAACACTGAAGCTTTCTTT. This gives the protein CATSRAGSANTEAFF.

This clone was counted many times. This chain connects TRBV5-4 to TRBJ1-6, with TRBD1 matching 7 bases. Looked up from germline, CDR1 is SGHNT and CDR2 is YYREEE (reference sequence). The CDR3 has 14 amino acids. J lost 7 bases, V lost 1 base, and 2 bases had no gene match. The CDR3 is CASSLRTGNSPLHF. In DNA form, the CDR3 reads TGTGCCAGCAGCTTGAGGACAGGAAATTCACCCCTCCACTTT. Based on the CDR3 plus reference TRBV5-4 and TRBJ1-6, the full variable domain is ETGVTQSPTHLIKTRGQQVTLRCSSQSGHNTVSWYQQALGQGPQFIFQYYREEENGRGNFPPRFSGLQFPNYSSELNVNALELDDSALYLCASSLRTGNSPLHFGNGTRLTVT.

This clone was seen repeatedly, ten times or more. V gene TRBV7-6 combines with J gene TRBJ2-1; TRBD2 matches at 11 bases. Trimming took 4 bases from V and 4 from J; bases not matched to a gene: 3. This CDR3 comprises 15 residues. Germline V lookup: CDR1 SGHVS, CDR2 FNYEAQ. CDR3 nucleotides: TGTGCCAGCAGCTCGACTAGCGGGGCGTACAATGAGCAGTTCTTC. It yields the protein CASSSTSGAYNEQFF.

This clone was counted at least ten times. This chain joins TRBV6-5 and TRBJ2-7; TRBD2 might be the D (8 bases). The CDR3 consists of 15 residues. Germline V gene data show CDR1 as MNHEY and CDR2 as SVGAGI. V gave up 6 bases and J gave up 1 base, with 16 bases separating them. The CDR3 loop is CASSDRGGQSYEQYF. The CDR3 nucleotides read TGTGCCAGCAGCGATCGGGGGGGACAGTCCTACGAGCAGTACTTC.

The table lists this clone with many counts. This chain connects TRBV28 to TRBJ2-3; tentatively, D is TRBD1 (6 bases). The CDR3 runs 16 residues. V was trimmed by 6 bases and J by 3 bases, leaving 19 bases between them. The germline V gene has CDR1 MDHEN and CDR2 SYDVKM. CDR3 loop: CASRDSTGQGTDTQYF. CDR3 sequence (DNA): TGTGCCAGCAGGGATTCAACAGGGCAAGGGACAGATACGCAGTATTTT.

This clone was observed at least ten times. This chain connects TRBV11-3 to TRBJ2-1; TRBD2 matches at 10 bases. Germline trimming cut 5 bases from V and 2 bases from J; bases unmatched to any gene: 3. The CDR3 length is 15 residues. Germline-derived CDR1 and CDR2 are SGHNT and YENEEA. In nucleotides, the CDR3 is TGTGCCAGCAGCGTAAGCGGGGGGGCCTACAATGAGCAGTTCTTC. This codes for CASSVSGGAYNEQFF.

There are many counts of this clone. The V call is TRBV29-1, the J call TRBJ2-1; 12 nucleotides align to TRBD2. Germline CDR1 SQVTM, CDR2 ANQGSEA. The CDR3 runs 14 residues. J lost 7 bases, V lost 8 bases, and 9 bases had no gene match. The CDR3 DNA reads as TGCAGCATACGACTAGCGGGAGTCAGGAATGAGCAGTTCTTC. It specifies CSIRLAGVRNEQFF.

This clone has ten or more counts. The gene calls are TRBV5-1 and TRBJ2-1; no definite D call. Trimming took 4 bases from V and 1 from J, leaving 12 bases between them. The CDR3 runs 15 residues. The germline V gene has CDR1 SGHRS and CDR2 YFSETQ. The CDR3, as DNA: TGCGCCAGCAGCCTCCAGGATTTGTCCTACAATGAGCAGTTCTTC. Translated, it gives CASSLQDLSYNEQFF.

This clone showed up many times. The CDR3 protein is CASSLGLAQETQYF. The CDR3 coding sequence is TGTGCCAGCAGCTTGGGACTAGCGCAAGAGACCCAGTACTTC. The gene calls are TRBV7-9 and TRBJ2-5; 10 bases fit TRBD2. Germline-derived CDR1 and CDR2 are SEHNR and FQNEAQ (reference sequence). Unmatched junction bases numbered 0, after V lost 3 bases and J lost 2 bases. This CDR3 is built from 14 residues.

This clone has a count of ten or more. V usage is TRBV7-9 and J usage is TRBJ2-1; 11 nucleotides match TRBD1. The V gene's germline CDR1 is SEHNR and CDR2 FQNEAQ (reference sequence). J gave up 9 bases and V 5 bases, and 9 bases lay outside the gene matches. The CDR3 length is 15 residues. In DNA, the CDR3 is TGTGCCAGCAGCACCTACGGACAGGGGGCAGCTGAGCAGTTCTTC. Its protein product is CASSTYGQGAAEQFF.

This clone was detected many times. The chain couples TRBV2 to TRBJ2-5, with TRBD2 identical over 10 bases. The V segment lost 8 bases and the J segment 3 bases; nucleotides outside the gene matches: 18. Germline V lookup: CDR1 SNHLY, CDR2 FYNNEI. The CDR3 extends over 18 amino acids. The CDR3 DNA reads as TGTGCCAGCCGCCCCGGGACTAGCGCCTCAGCGGGAGAAGAGACCCAGTACTTC. This gives the protein CASRPGTSASAGEETQYF.

This clone was picked up many times. The chain couples TRBV7-3 to TRBJ2-7, with 8 bases identical to TRBD1. Germline trimming cut 4 bases from V and 2 bases from J; bases unmatched to any gene: 4. The CDR3 totals 14 residues. Germline CDR1 reads SGHTA; CDR2 reads FQGTGA. The CDR3 DNA reads as TGTGCCAGCAGCTCCTGGGACAGGCCCTACGAGCAGTACTTC. Amino acids: CASSSWDRPYEQYF.